This is a list of T cell receptor beta chains from one sample in a study of T cells in Graves' hyperthyroidism and ophthalmopathy. MiXCR, run by TCRdb on the multiplex PCR reads, gives a single entry per CDR3 protein. Of hundreds of thousands of distinct CDR3 sequences listed, approximately 19% are singletons. The sequencing input was blood. The receptors derive from a woman under 30 with Graves' hyperthyroidism. Each CDR3 is given with its conserved first and last residue. D genes are given only for firm matches. Rows may omit the clone size; those that give it use once, few, many or a size class.

>many|TRBD1|TRBJ2-7|TRBV2
CASSVPGQGATTREQYF
TGTGCCAGCAGCGTCCCGGGACAGGGGGCGACGACTCGTGAGCAGTACTTC
>many|-|TRBJ1-5|TRBV6-1
CASSEEITFYSNQPQHF
TGTGCCAGCAGTGAAGAAATTACTTTTTATAGCAATCAGCCCCAGCATTTT
>-|-|TRBJ1-6|TRBV11-2
CASSLGQSSYNSPLHF
TGTGCCAGCAGCCTCGGACAGAGCTCCTATAATTCACCCCTCCACTTT
>many|-|TRBJ1-1|TRBV14
CASSRMTDSLNTEAFF
TGTGCCAGCAGCCGTATGACGGACAGCTTGAACACTGAAGCTTTCTTT
>-|-|TRBJ1-3|TRBV29-1
CSVGQNSGNTIYF
TGCAGCGTAGGACAGAACTCTGGAAACACCATATATTTT
>many|TRBD1|TRBJ1-6|TRBV6-1
CASSEEGTGSSPLHF
TGTGCCAGCAGTGAAGAAGGGACAGGGAGCTCACCCCTCCACTTT
>many|-|TRBJ1-2|TRBV20-1
CSARVGGGYTF
TGCAGTGCTAGAGTGGGCGGAGGCTACACCTTC
>many|-|TRBJ1-1|TRBV19
CASSMGRLNTEAFF
TGTGCCAGTAGTATGGGCCGGCTCAACACTGAAGCTTTCTTT
>many|-|TRBJ1-3|TRBV6-1
CASSEAADSGNTIYF
TGTGCCAGCAGTGAAGCGGCGGACTCTGGAAACACCATATATTTT
>few|-|TRBJ1-1|TRBV11-2
CASRSLGTSRRTEAFF
TGTGCCAGCAGATCCCTGGGGACCTCCCGGCGGACTGAAGCTTTCTTT
>-|TRBD1|TRBJ2-5|TRBV7-9
CASSLLGTGYQETQYF
TGTGCCAGCAGCTTACTGGGGACAGGGTACCAAGAGACCCAGTACTTC
>many|-|TRBJ2-2|TRBV28
CASLGGQGGWELFF
TGTGCCAGCCTAGGCGGCCAGGGTGGCTGGGAGCTGTTTTTT
>many|-|TRBJ1-1|TRBV29-1
CSVEVTAEAFF
TGCAGCGTTGAAGTGACCGCTGAAGCTTTCTTT
>many|TRBD1|TRBJ1-1|TRBV24-1
CATMDRENTEAFF
TGTGCCACTATGGACAGGGAGAACACTGAAGCTTTCTTT
>many|-|TRBJ1-1|TRBV5-1
CASQQGRNTEAFF
TGCGCCAGCCAACAGGGTAGGAACACTGAAGCTTTCTTT
>-|-|TRBJ1-1|TRBV13
CASSPRRGGVLAFF
TGTGCCAGCAGCCCCCGCCGGGGGGGGGTCCTTGCTTTCTTT